These 27 T cell receptor beta chains originate from one sample sequenced in a study of T cell responses to AZD1222 COVID-19 vaccine (dated by TCRdb to about 2021). Per the publication, the time point label means: baseline before first vaccination. Library preparation used the immunoSEQ multiplex PCR assay. TCRdb took over this immuneACCESS table, retaining in-frame rearrangements with V and J assigned. Such tables are incomplete; in checked studies, under half of the missing clones stem from an unresolved V gene, and the remainder is unexplained. Counted in this sample were about 100,000 clones; around 89% of them appeared once. The top ten constitute 2.8% of the sample. Sample: peripheral blood, taken on day 0 of AZD1222 vaccination. All receptors derive from an adult in good health.

The chain is built from TRBV19 and TRBJ2-7; 8 positions match TRBD1. This CDR3 region has 15 residues. Germline V CDR1 and CDR2: LNHDA, SQIVND (reference sequence). V was pared by 3 bases and J by 2 bases, with 6 bases of the junction left unmatched. Here the CDR3 reads CASSMGGQGTYEQYF. CDR3 DNA sequence: TGTGCCAGTAGTATGGGCGGACAGGGAACCTACGAGCAGTACTTC.

The DNA for the CDR3 is TGTGCCAGCAGCTTAGAACAGAAACCTAACACTGAAGCTTTCTTT. Amino acid sequence: CASSLEQKPNTEAFF. The chain uses TRBV11-2 and TRBJ1-1; no definite D call. Germline V gene sequence: CDR1 SGHAT, CDR2 FQNNGV. This CDR3 contains 15 residues. V lost 0 bases to trimming and J lost 2 bases, with 10 bases between them.

This rearrangement joins TRBV3-1 (or the pseudogene TRBV3-2) to TRBJ1-2; no firm D call. Trimming pared 1 base from V and 5 bases from J, leaving 8 bases between. In germline, CDR1 is LGHDT, CDR2 YNNKEL (reference sequence). This CDR3 region has 13 residues. CDR3 nucleotides: TGTGCCAGCAGCCAAGGAGATTTTTATGGCTACACCTTC. It encodes CASSQGDFYGYTF.

J is TRBJ1-4 and V is TRBV7-2; D unclear. The CDR3 has 13 residues. Germline V lookup: CDR1 SGHTA, CDR2 FQGNSA. V was pared by 5 bases and J by 3 bases, with 7 bases between. The CDR3 region is CASSPTANEKLFF. The CDR3 DNA reads TGTGCCAGCAGCCCAACGGCTAATGAAAAACTGTTTTTT.

A single count supports this clone. The chain links TRBV10-3 to TRBJ1-3; D ambiguous. Germline loops: CDR1 ENHRY, CDR2 SYGVKD. The CDR3 contains 15 residues. V was shortened by 2 bases and J by 1 base, with 9 bases between the two germline ends. CDR3 DNA: TGTGCCATCAGTGAGACTGGAGGATCTGGAAACACCATATATTTT. This gives the protein CAISETGGSGNTIYF.

The chain carries TRBV10-1 and TRBJ1-5; D gene uncertain. V lost 8 bases and J lost 7, with 18 bases in between. The CDR3 consists of 14 residues. Germline CDR1 reads WNHNN; CDR2 reads SYGVQD (reference sequence). CDR3 in amino acids: CASALLPTEQPQHF. CDR3 DNA sequence: TGCGCCAGCGCCCTCCTTCCTACAGAGCAGCCCCAGCATTTT.

The genes are TRBV27 and TRBJ2-5; no reliable D call. The CDR3 contains 15 residues. V was clipped by 3 bases and J by 4 bases, with 15 bases between them. CDR1 and CDR2 from the germline V gene are MNHEY and SMNVEV (reference sequence). The CDR3 loop reads CASSFSEAPSETQYF. In DNA, the CDR3 is TGTGCCAGCAGTTTCTCCGAGGCTCCCTCAGAGACCCAGTACTTC.

The chain recombines TRBV2 with TRBJ2-1; no reliable D call. This CDR3 is built from 14 residues. V shed 4 bases and J shed 3 bases, with 10 bases lying between them. From germline, CDR1 is SNHLY and CDR2 FYNNEI. CDR3 protein: CASSAQLHYNEQFF. Written as DNA, the CDR3 is TGTGCCAGCAGTGCGCAGCTCCACTACAATGAGCAGTTCTTC.

The rearrangement links TRBV7-3 to TRBJ2-5; D is uncertain. Trimming pared 0 bases from V and 1 base from J, leaving 9 bases between. The CDR3 has 15 residues. CDR1 is SGHTA, CDR2 FQGTGA, per germline. The CDR3 DNA reads TGTGCCAGCAGCTTAACCATACAACCCCAAGAGACCCAGTACTTC. Amino acid sequence: CASSLTIQPQETQYF.

The chain links TRBV19 to TRBJ2-5; D unclear. Between the trimmed V and J ends, which lost 4 bases and 5 bases, there was a span of 14 bases. CDR1 LNHDA and CDR2 SQIVND come from the germline V gene (reference sequence). This CDR3 is built from 14 residues. In nucleotides, the CDR3 is TGTGCCAGTAGTACCCAAGTCGCCAGGGAGACCCAGTACTTC. Its protein is CASSTQVARETQYF.

The rearrangement links TRBV10-1 to TRBJ1-5, with 10 bases aligning to TRBD1. The CDR3 consists of 16 residues. Per the germline V gene, CDR1 is WNHNN and CDR2 is SYGVQD (reference sequence). V lost 10 bases, J lost 5 bases, and 14 bases stayed unmatched. CDR3 DNA: TGCGCCACAGGGGGGTGCGTGACAGGGGGCGATCAGCCCCAGCATTTT. Amino acids: CATGGCVTGGDQPQHF.

This sequence joins TRBV21-1 and TRBJ1-5. TRBV21-1 is noted as a pseudogene. This CDR3 spans 15 amino acids. The CDR3 sequence is CASSSHGGWDQPQHF. The CDR3 DNA sequence: TGTGCCAGCAGCTCCCATGGAGGGTGGGATCAGCCCCAGCATTTT.

The chain combines TRBV10-3 with TRBJ2-3, with 8 bases fitting TRBD2. Germline V gene sequence: CDR1 ENHRY, CDR2 SYGVKD. J was trimmed by 7 bases and V by 10 bases; bases with no gene match: 13. The CDR3 consists of 14 residues. The CDR3 DNA follows: TGTGCCAGCTCAGCGGGAGCCTACCAAAATACGCAGTATTTT. Amino acid sequence: CASSAGAYQNTQYF.

J is TRBJ1-1 and V is TRBV7-8; maybe TRBD1 (5 bases). The length of the CDR3 is 14 residues. CDR1 and CDR2 (germline): SGHVS, FQNEAQ. V lost 5 bases and J lost 5, with 15 bases in between. This CDR3 is CASSPRPAGTEAFF. The CDR3 region has the DNA TGTGCCAGCAGCCCCAGGCCAGCAGGGACTGAAGCTTTCTTT.

This clone was recorded a few times. The rearrangement joins TRBV27 to TRBJ2-2; possible D gene TRBD2, 6 bases. The CDR3 is made up of 16 amino acids. Trimming pared 5 bases from V and 0 bases from J, leaving 13 bases between. Germline V gene lookup returns CDR1 MNHEY and CDR2 SMNVEV (reference sequence). CDR3 sequence reads: CASSTWTTSNTGELFF. In DNA form, the CDR3 reads TGTGCCAGCAGTACCTGGACTACATCGAACACCGGGGAGCTGTTTTTT.

This clone was seen more than once but under ten times. The chain is built from TRBV5-6 and TRBJ1-1; D might be TRBD1 (6 bases). Trimming stripped 5 bases from V and 5 bases from J, with 13 bases between. CDR3 length equals 13 residues. The germline V gene has CDR1 SGHDT and CDR2 YYEEEE. CDR3 DNA: TGTGCCAGCAGGATTTATAGGGGGACTGAAGCTTTCTTT. Amino acid sequence: CASRIYRGTEAFF.

The chain carries TRBV3-1 (or the pseudogene TRBV3-2) and TRBJ2-7; D not resolved. CDR1 is LGHDT and CDR2 is YNNKEL in the germline V gene (reference sequence). The CDR3 consists of 12 residues. V dropped 0 bases and J dropped 7 bases, with 7 bases sitting between them. CDR3 in amino acids: CASSQEESEQYF. CDR3 bases: TGTGCCAGCAGCCAAGAAGAGTCTGAGCAGTACTTC.

The gene calls are TRBV6-5 and TRBJ1-6; TRBD1 might be the D (5 bases). The CDR3 loop spans 14 amino acids. Trimming took off 5 bases at V and 7 bases at J, with 12 bases between the two ends. CDR1 MNHEY and CDR2 SVGAGI come from the germline V gene. This CDR3 reads CASSPGFENSPLHF. As DNA, the CDR3 is TGTGCCAGCAGTCCAGGGTTTGAGAATTCACCCCTCCACTTT.

The V and J genes are TRBV5-5 and TRBJ2-3; the match to TRBD2 covers 7 bases. Germline V gives CDR1 SGHKS, CDR2 YYEKEE (reference sequence). The length of the CDR3 is 15 residues. The ends lost 1 base at V and 4 bases at J; junction bases unmatched: 6. CDR3 sequence reads: CASSLSAGVADTQYF. DNA for the CDR3: TGTGCCAGCAGCTTGTCCGCGGGAGTGGCAGATACGCAGTATTTT.

The chain is built from TRBV12-3 or TRBV12-4 and TRBJ2-1; 9 bases align to TRBD2. After removal of 7 bases from V and 7 bases from J, the junction contained 5 bases not matched to a gene. The CDR3 runs 13 residues. The CDR3 DNA reads as TGTGCCAGCACTCGGGCGGGAGGGAATGAGCAGTTCTTC. The encoded protein is CASTRAGGNEQFF.

The V call is TRBV7-3, the J call TRBJ1-1; 7 bases align to TRBD1. Trimming cost V 5 bases and J 1 base; bases outside gene matches: 4. This CDR3 is built from 14 residues. Germline V gene data show CDR1 as SGHTA and CDR2 as FQGTGA. This CDR3 is CASSVGGSNTEAFF. The CDR3 coding sequence is TGTGCCAGCAGCGTAGGGGGCTCGAACACTGAAGCTTTCTTT. The full variable domain, rest sourced from reference TRBV7-3 and TRBJ1-1, is GAGVSQTPSNKVTEKGKYVELRCDPISGHTALYWYRQSLGQGPEFLIYFQGTGAADDSGLPNDRFFAVRPEGSVSTLKIQRTERGDSAVYLCASSVGGSNTEAFFGQGTRLTVV.

The rearrangement uses TRBV28 and TRBJ2-7, with 7 positions matching TRBD1. This CDR3 spans 17 amino acids. The germline V gene encodes CDR1 MDHEN and CDR2 SYDVKM. After removal of 4 bases from V and 3 bases from J, the junction contained 15 bases not matched to a gene. CDR3 residues: CASSSKYSGTANYEQYF. The CDR3, as DNA: TGTGCCAGCAGTTCAAAATATTCCGGGACAGCGAACTACGAGCAGTACTTC.

With regard to this clone: A junction end diverges from the germline sequence, so it may reflect a read error. The gene calls are TRBV2 and TRBJ2-7; maybe TRBD1 (6 bases). The CDR3 runs to 11 residues. The V gene's germline CDR1 is SNHLY and CDR2 FYNNEI. The CDR3 DNA sequence: TGTGCGAGCAGGGGCGCCTACGAGCAGTACTTC. This encodes CASRGAYEQYF. The full variable domain, completed using reference TRBV2 and TRBJ2-7, is EPEVTQTPSHQVTQMGQEVILRCVPISNHLYFYWYRQILGQKVEFLVSFYNNEISEKSEIFDDQFSVERPDGSNFTLKIRSTKLEDSAMYFCASRGAYEQYFGPGTRLTVT.

This chain connects TRBV7-8 to TRBJ1-5, with unresolved D. Trimming shortened V by 2 bases and J by 5 bases, and 10 bases separated the two germline ends. In germline, CDR1 is SGHVS, CDR2 FQNEAQ. CDR3 length: 14 amino acids. CDR3 coding DNA: TGTGCCAGCAGCTTATTAGCACTTGATCAGCCCCAGCATTTT. It encodes CASSLLALDQPQHF.

This clone was detected only once. V usage is TRBV11-3 and J usage is TRBJ2-2; no reliable D call. Trimming took off 3 bases at V and 6 bases at J, with 8 bases between the two ends. CDR3 length: 13 amino acids. Germline CDR1 SGHNT, CDR2 YENEEA. The CDR3 bases are TGTGCCAGCAGCTTGTTACCGTCCGGGGAGCTGTTTTTT. Translated: CASSLLPSGELFF.

J is TRBJ1-5 and V is TRBV18, with a tentative D call TRBD1 (5 bases). Per the germline V gene, CDR1 is KGHSH and CDR2 is LQKENI. V lost 5 bases and J 6 bases, leaving 14 bases between the germline ends. CDR3 length: 14 residues. CDR3 sequence reads: CASSLGELIQPQHF. CDR3 nucleotides: TGTGCCAGCTCATTGGGGGAGCTTATTCAGCCCCAGCATTTT.

CDR3 amino acids: CASSFGNDYGYTF. CDR3 bases: TGTGCCAGCAGTTTCGGGAACGACTATGGCTACACCTTC. The gene calls are TRBV28 and TRBJ1-2; D is ambiguous. CDR1 and CDR2 from the germline V gene are MDHEN and SYDVKM. This CDR3 is built from 13 residues. V was shortened by 3 bases and J by 3 bases, with 8 bases between the two germline ends.